The 10 T cell receptor beta chains presented below share a single source sample, sequenced in a study of regulatory T cells in long-lasting Graves disease. Time point in this sample: persistent/refractory GD, antithyroid drugs over 5 years with positive TRAb. TCR sequences were obtained from RNA taken from PBMCs. For TCR beta, libraries came from iRepertoire HTBI primers and Arm-PCR of CDR3 regions. Each CDR3 protein is one row after TCRdb ran MiXCR on the multiplex PCR reads. The sample holds a few hundred thousand distinct CDR3 sequences; 20% to 25% are singletons and the top ten take 7% to 9%. Here the sequenced sample was peripheral blood mononuclear cells (PBMCs), taken when the disease was refractory, from a patient treated with antithyroid drugs. The source of these receptors is a female donor with Graves disease.

This clonotype showed up just once. A read error may produce the germline difference seen at one junction end. The chain recombines TRBV20-1 with TRBJ1-5, with no clear D. The CDR3 covers 12 residues. Germline V gene data show CDR1 as DFQATT and CDR2 as SNEGSKA (reference sequence). The CDR3 bases are TGCAGTGCCGTCACGAGCAATCCGCCCCAGCATTTT. As protein: CSAVTSNPPQHF.

CDR3 nucleotide sequence: TGTGCCAGCAAAAGGGACAGGGGAAAGGATGGGGCCAACGTCCTGACTTTC. It specifies CASKRDRGKDGANVLTF. The chain carries TRBV28 and TRBJ2-6; 10 positions agree with TRBD1. The CDR3 has 17 amino acids. V lost 7 bases and J lost 3; bases outside the gene matches: 9. Germline-derived CDR1 and CDR2 are MDHEN and SYDVKM.

This clonotype occurred once. The V and J genes are TRBV19 and TRBJ2-5, with TRBD1 identical over 10 bases. CDR1 is LNHDA and CDR2 is SQIVND in the germline V gene (reference sequence). Trimming took 5 bases from V and 4 from J; bases not matched to a gene: 10. The CDR3 runs 16 residues. The CDR3 coding sequence is TGTGCCAGTAGTCTGCGGACAGGGGGAGGTGGAGAGACCCAGTACTTC. Its translation: CASSLRTGGGGETQYF.

Here the CDR3 reads CASSVGLAGANTEAFF. The CDR3, as DNA: TGTGCCAGCAGCGTGGGATTAGCAGGGGCGAACACTGAAGCTTTCTTT. The V and J genes are TRBV9 and TRBJ1-1; possibly TRBD1 for D (6 bases). Germline loops: CDR1 SGDLS, CDR2 YYNGEE. V lost 2 bases, J lost 1 base, and 15 bases lay in between. The CDR3 covers 16 residues.

This clonotype was seen ten or more times. This chain joins TRBV12-3 or TRBV12-4 and TRBJ1-1; D may be TRBD1 (5 bases). V was pared by 5 bases and J by 1 base, with 14 bases between. The CDR3 consists of 15 residues. Here the CDR3 reads CASSPGHPGNTEAFF. DNA for the CDR3: TGTGCCAGCAGTCCAGGACACCCGGGGAACACTGAAGCTTTCTTT.

There are a few counts of this clonotype. The rearrangement links TRBV2 to TRBJ2-1; 14 bases fit TRBD2. The junction had 9 bases not matched to a gene; V was cut back by 6 bases and J by 8 bases. The CDR3 runs to 16 residues. In germline, CDR1 is SNHLY, CDR2 FYNNEI. The chain's CDR3 is CASSPGLAGGGDEQFF. The CDR3 nucleotides are TGTGCCAGCAGCCCCGGACTAGCGGGAGGCGGGGATGAGCAGTTCTTC.

The gene calls are TRBV20-1 and TRBJ1-2; a weak D match, TRBD1 (6 bases). The V end was cut by 0 bases, the J end by 8 bases, with 22 bases between. Germline values: CDR1 DFQATT, CDR2 SNEGSKA (reference sequence). The CDR3 length is 16 residues. The CDR3 bases are TGCAGTGCTAGAGATAGACAGGTGATCACCTATGAAGGCTACACCTTC. Translating gives CSARDRQVITYEGYTF.

This clonotype was observed at least ten times. This rearrangement joins TRBV28 to TRBJ1-5; D is ambiguous. This CDR3 has 17 amino acids. Per germline, CDR1 MDHEN and CDR2 SYDVKM. The V gene lost 6 bases and the J gene lost 4 bases, with 22 bases spanning the gap. CDR3 sequence: CASRQTPTEPGNQPQHF. DNA for the CDR3: TGTGCCAGCAGACAAACCCCGACTGAACCCGGTAATCAGCCCCAGCATTTT. Full variable domain (missing parts from reference TRBV28 and TRBJ1-5): DVKVTQSSRYLVKRTGEKVFLECVQDMDHENMFWYRQDPGLGLRLIYFSYDVKMKEKGDIPEGYSVSREKKERFSLILESASTNQTSMYLCASRQTPTEPGNQPQHFGDGTRLSIL.

This clonotype was seen ten or more times. This rearrangement joins TRBV20-1 to TRBJ2-5; tentatively, D is TRBD1 or TRBD2 (5 bases each). Germline V gene data show CDR1 as DFQATT and CDR2 as SNEGSKA (reference sequence). The ends were cut back, 2 bases at V and 5 bases at J, with 15 bases in the middle. The CDR3 length is 14 residues. CDR3 in amino acids: CSARSGPSEETQYF. The CDR3 DNA reads TGCAGTGCTAGATCGGGGCCCTCCGAGGAGACCCAGTACTTC.

This clonotype was seen many times. The chain has TRBV28 and TRBJ2-7; D is possibly TRBD1 (6 bases). Deletions cut 6 bases from V and 6 bases from J, with 21 bases between. CDR3 length: 15 amino acids. CDR1 and CDR2 (germline): MDHEN, SYDVKM. CDR3 in amino acids: CASRSRQELWGEQYF. In nucleotides, the CDR3 is TGTGCCAGCAGATCAAGACAGGAGTTGTGGGGCGAGCAGTACTTC.